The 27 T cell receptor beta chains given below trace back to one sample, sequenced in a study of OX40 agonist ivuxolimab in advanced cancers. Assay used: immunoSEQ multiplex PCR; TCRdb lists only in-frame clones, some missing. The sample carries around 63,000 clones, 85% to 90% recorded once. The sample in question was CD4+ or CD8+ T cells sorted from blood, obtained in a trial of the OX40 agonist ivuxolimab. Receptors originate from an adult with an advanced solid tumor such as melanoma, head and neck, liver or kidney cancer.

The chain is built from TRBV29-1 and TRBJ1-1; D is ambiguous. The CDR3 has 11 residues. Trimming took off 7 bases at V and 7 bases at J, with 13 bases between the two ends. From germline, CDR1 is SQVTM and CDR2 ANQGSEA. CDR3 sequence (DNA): TGCAGCGCTCACCTTGGTGGTGAAGCTTTCTTT. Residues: CSAHLGGEAFF.

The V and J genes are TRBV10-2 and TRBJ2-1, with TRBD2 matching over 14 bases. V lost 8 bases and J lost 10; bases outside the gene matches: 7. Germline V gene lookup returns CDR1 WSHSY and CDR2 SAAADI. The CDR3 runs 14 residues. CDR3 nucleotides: TGCGCCAGCTCGACTAGCGGGAGGGCGGGAGAGCAGTTCTTC. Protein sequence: CASSTSGRAGEQFF.

CDR3 sequence: CASSETGRGAGGNQPQHF. CDR3 coding DNA: TGTGCCAGCAGTGAAACAGGGCGGGGGGCCGGAGGCAATCAGCCCCAGCATTTT. This chain uses TRBV6-1 with TRBJ1-5; perhaps TRBD1 as D (6 bases). V shed 2 bases and J shed 2 bases, with 19 bases lying between them. This CDR3 comprises 18 residues. Looked up from germline, CDR1 is MNHNS and CDR2 is SASEGT.

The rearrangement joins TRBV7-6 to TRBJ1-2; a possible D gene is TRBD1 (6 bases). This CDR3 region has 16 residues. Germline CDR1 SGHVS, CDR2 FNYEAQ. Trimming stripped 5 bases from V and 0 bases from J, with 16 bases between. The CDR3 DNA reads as TGTGCCAGCAGCCCAGGGGCCGCGATTACTAACTATGGCTACACCTTC. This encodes CASSPGAAITNYGYTF.

CDR3: CASSSQGSSSYNEQFF. The CDR3 DNA is TGTGCCAGCAGTTCACAGGGGTCAAGCTCCTACAATGAGCAGTTCTTC. The chain uses TRBV5-6 and TRBJ2-1, with 7 bases aligning to TRBD1. This CDR3 has 16 residues. Germline CDR1 SGHDT, CDR2 YYEEEE. V was clipped by 5 bases and J by 0 bases; unmatched bases: 8. The full variable domain, in which reference TRBV5-6 and TRBJ2-1 provide the parts outside the CDR3, is DAGVTQSPTHLIKTRGQQVTLRCSPKSGHDTVSWYQQALGQGPQFIFQYYEEEERQRGNFPDRFSGHQFPNYSSELNVNALLLGDSALYLCASSSQGSSSYNEQFFGPGTRLTVL.

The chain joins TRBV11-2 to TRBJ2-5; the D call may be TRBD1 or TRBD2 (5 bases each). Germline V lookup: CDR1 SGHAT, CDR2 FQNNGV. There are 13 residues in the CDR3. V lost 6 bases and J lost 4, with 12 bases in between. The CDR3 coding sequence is TGTGCCAGCAGTTACCCCGGGGCAGAGACCCAGTACTTC. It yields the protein CASSYPGAETQYF.

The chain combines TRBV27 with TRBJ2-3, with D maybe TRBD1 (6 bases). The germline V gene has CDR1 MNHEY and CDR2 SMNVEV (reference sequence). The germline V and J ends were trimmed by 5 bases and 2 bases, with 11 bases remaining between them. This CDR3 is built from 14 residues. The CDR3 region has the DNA TGTGCCAGCAGTAACCGGGACATCACAGATACGCAGTATTTT. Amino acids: CASSNRDITDTQYF.

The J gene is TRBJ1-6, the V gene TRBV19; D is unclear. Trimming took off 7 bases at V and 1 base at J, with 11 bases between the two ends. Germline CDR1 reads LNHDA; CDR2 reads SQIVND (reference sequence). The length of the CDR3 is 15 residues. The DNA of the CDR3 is TGTGCCAGTACAGGAGGGAAATCCTATAATTCACCCCTCCACTTT. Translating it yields CASTGGKSYNSPLHF.

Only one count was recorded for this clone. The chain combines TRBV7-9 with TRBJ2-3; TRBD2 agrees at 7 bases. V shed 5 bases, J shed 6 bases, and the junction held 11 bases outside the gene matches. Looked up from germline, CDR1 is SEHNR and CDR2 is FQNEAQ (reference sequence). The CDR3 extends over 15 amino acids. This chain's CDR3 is CASSPRLAQADTQYF. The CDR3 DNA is TGTGCCAGCAGCCCTCGACTAGCCCAAGCTGATACGCAGTATTTT. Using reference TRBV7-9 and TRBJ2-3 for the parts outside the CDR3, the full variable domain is DTGVSQNPRHKITKRGQNVTFRCDPISEHNRLYWYRQTLGQGPEFLTYFQNEAQLEKSRLLSDRFSAERPKGSFSTLEIQRTEQGDSAMYLCASSPRLAQADTQYFGPGTRLTVL.

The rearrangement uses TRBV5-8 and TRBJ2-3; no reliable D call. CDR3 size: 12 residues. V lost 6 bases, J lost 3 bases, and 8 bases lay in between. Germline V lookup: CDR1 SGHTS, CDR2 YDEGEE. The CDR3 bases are TGTGCCAGCACCCGTTTGACAGATACGCAGTATTTT. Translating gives CASTRLTDTQYF. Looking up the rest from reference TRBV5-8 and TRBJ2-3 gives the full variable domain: EAGVTQSPTHLIKTRGQQATLRCSPISGHTSVYWYQQALGLGLQFLLWYDEGEERNRGNFPPRFSGRQFPNYSSELNVNALELEDSALYLCASTRLTDTQYFGPGTRLTVL.

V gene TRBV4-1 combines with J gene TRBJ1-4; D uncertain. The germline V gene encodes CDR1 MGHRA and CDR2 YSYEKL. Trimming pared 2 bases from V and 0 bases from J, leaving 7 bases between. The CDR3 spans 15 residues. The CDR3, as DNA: TGCGCCAGCAGCCAATTACGGGCAACTAATGAAAAACTGTTTTTT. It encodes CASSQLRATNEKLFF.

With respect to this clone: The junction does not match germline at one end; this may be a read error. For the CDR3, the DNA is TGTGCCAGCAGCCCAATACCGGGGCTCGTCTTT. Protein: CASSPIPGLVF. The chain carries TRBV7-9 and TRBJ2-2; D possibly matches TRBD1 or TRBD2 (5 bases each). Germline values: CDR1 SEHNR, CDR2 FQNEAQ (reference sequence). CDR3 length equals 11 residues.

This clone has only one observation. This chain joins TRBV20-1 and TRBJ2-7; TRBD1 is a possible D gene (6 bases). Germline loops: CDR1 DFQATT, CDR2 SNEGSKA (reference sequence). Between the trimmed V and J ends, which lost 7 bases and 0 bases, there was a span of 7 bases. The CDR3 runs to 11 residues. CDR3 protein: CSVTGSYEQYF. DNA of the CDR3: TGCAGTGTGACAGGCTCCTACGAGCAGTACTTC.

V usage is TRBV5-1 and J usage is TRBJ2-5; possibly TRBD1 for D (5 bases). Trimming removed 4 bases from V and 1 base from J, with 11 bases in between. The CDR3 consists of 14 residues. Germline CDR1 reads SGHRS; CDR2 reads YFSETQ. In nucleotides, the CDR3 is TGCGCCAGCAGCGGACAAACCGGCCAAGAGACCCAGTACTTC. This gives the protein CASSGQTGQETQYF.

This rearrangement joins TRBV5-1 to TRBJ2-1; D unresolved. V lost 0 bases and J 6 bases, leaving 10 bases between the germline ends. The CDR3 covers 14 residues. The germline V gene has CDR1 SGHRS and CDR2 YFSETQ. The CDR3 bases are TGCGCCAGCAGCTTGGAAATGGCTACCAATGAGCAGTTCTTC. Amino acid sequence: CASSLEMATNEQFF. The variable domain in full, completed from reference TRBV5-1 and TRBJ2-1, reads KAGVTQTPRYLIKTRGQQVTLSCSPISGHRSVSWYQQTPGQGLQFLFEYFSETQRNKGNFPGRFSGRQFSNSRSEMNVSTLELGDSALYLCASSLEMATNEQFFGPGTRLTVL.

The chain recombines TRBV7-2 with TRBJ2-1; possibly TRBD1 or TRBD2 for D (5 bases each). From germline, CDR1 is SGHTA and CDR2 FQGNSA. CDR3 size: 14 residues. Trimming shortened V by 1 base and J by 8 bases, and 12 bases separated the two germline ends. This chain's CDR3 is CASSLDSGRDEQFF. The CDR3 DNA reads TGTGCCAGCAGCTTAGACTCGGGGCGCGATGAGCAGTTCTTC.

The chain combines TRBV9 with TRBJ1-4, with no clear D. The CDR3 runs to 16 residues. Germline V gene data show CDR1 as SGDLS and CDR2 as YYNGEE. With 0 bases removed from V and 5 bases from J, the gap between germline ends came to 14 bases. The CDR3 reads CASSVGSSRRNEKLFF. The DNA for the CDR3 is TGTGCCAGCAGCGTAGGGTCGAGCCGAAGGAATGAAAAACTGTTTTTT.

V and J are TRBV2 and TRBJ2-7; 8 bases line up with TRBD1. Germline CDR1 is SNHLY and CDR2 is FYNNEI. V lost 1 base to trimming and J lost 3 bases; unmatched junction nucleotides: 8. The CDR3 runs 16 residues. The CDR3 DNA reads TGTGCCAGCAGTGAAGAGGAGGGACAGGACGGCTACGAGCAGTACTTC. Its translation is CASSEEEGQDGYEQYF.

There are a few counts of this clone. Here the CDR3 DNA reads TGTGCCAGCTCGCAATTACAGGGGGACTATGGCTACACCTTC. This gives the protein CASSQLQGDYGYTF. This rearrangement joins TRBV18 to TRBJ1-2; 8 positions agree with TRBD1. This CDR3 contains 14 residues. Looked up from germline, CDR1 is KGHSH and CDR2 is LQKENI. V was clipped by 6 bases and J by 3 bases; unmatched bases: 6.

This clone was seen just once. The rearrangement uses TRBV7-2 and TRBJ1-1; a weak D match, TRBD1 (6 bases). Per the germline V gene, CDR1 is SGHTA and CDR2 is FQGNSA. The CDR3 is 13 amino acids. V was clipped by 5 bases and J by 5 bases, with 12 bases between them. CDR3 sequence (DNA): TGTGCCAGCAGCCCCAGGGGTCGGACTGAAGCTTTCTTT. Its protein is CASSPRGRTEAFF. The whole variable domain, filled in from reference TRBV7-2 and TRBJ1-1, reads GAGVSQSPSNKVTEKGKDVELRCDPISGHTALYWYRQSLGQGLEFLIYFQGNSAPDKSGLPSDRFSAERTGGSVSTLTIQRTQQEDSAVYLCASSPRGRTEAFFGQGTRLTVV.

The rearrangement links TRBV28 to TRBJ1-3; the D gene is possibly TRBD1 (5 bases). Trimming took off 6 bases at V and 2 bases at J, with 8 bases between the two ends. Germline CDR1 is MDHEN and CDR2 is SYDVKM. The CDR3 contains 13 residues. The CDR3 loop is CASRETAGNTIYF. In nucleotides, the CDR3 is TGTGCCAGCAGGGAGACAGCTGGAAACACCATATATTTT.

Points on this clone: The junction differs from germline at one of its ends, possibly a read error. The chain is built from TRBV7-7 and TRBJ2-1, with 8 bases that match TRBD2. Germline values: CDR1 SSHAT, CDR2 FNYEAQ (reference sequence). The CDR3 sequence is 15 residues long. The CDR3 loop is CASSLFAGGGNEQFF. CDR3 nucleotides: TGTGCTAGCAGCTTATTCGCGGGAGGTGGGAATGAGCAGTTCTTC.

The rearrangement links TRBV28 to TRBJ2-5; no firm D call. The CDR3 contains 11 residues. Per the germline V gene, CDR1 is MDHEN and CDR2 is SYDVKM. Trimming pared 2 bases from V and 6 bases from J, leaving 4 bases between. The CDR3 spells CASSLLQTQYF. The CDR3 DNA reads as TGTGCCAGCAGTTTACTGCAGACCCAGTACTTC. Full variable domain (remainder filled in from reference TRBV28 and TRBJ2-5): DVKVTQSSRYLVKRTGEKVFLECVQDMDHENMFWYRQDPGLGLRLIYFSYDVKMKEKGDIPEGYSVSREKKERFSLILESASTNQTSMYLCASSLLQTQYFGPGTRLLVL.

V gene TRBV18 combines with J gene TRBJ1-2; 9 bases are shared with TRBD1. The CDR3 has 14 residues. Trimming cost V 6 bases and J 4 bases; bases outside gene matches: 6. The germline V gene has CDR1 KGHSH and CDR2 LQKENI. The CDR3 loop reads CASSLQGATYGYTF. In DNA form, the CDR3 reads TGTGCCAGCTCCTTACAGGGGGCGACCTATGGCTACACCTTC.

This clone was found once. This CDR3 is CASGKRERDTQYF. The CDR3 nucleotides are TGTGCCAGCGGTAAGCGGGAGAGAGATACGCAGTATTTT. J is TRBJ2-3 and V is TRBV2; 8 positions agree with TRBD2. CDR3 length equals 13 residues. Unmatched junction bases numbered 6, after V lost 8 bases and J lost 5 bases. Looked up from germline, CDR1 is SNHLY and CDR2 is FYNNEI.

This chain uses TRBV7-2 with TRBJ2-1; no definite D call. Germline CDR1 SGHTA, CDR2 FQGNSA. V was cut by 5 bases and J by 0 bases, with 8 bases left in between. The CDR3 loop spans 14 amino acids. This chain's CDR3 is CASSPQDSYNEQFF. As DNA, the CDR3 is TGTGCCAGCAGCCCTCAGGACTCCTACAATGAGCAGTTCTTC.

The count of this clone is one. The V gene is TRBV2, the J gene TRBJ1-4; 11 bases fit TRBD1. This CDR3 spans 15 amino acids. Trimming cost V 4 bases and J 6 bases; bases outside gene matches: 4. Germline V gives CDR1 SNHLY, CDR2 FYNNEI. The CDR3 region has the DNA TGTGCCAGCAGTGCAGGGACAGGGGGGGATGAAAAACTGTTTTTT. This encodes CASSAGTGGDEKLFF.